These 8 T cell receptor beta chains originate from one sample sequenced in a study of human T cells and chemical hapten exposure. In TCRdb, the RACE reads were re-called with MiXCR into one record per CDR3 protein. The data show more than 75,000 distinct CDR3 sequences, about 9% seen once. The sample's time point: patch test 2, 6 weeks after DPC sensitization. The treatment here: therapeutic diphenylcyclopropenone sensitization with weekly scalp DPC. This specimen consisted of whole blood, obtained in connection with sensitization to the hapten diphenylcyclopropenone (DPC). Receptors were obtained from a woman between 35 and 50 years old with alopecia areata. Some clones in this sample may be carry-over from other donors' samples.

This clonotype occurred a few times. The rearrangement joins TRBV29-1 to TRBJ1-1; TRBD1 agrees at 8 bases. This CDR3 region has 14 residues. Germline CDR1 is SQVTM and CDR2 is ANQGSEA. V shed 7 bases, J shed 0 bases, and the junction held 7 bases outside the gene matches. Here the CDR3 DNA reads TGCAGCGGAATGACAGGGGCCCTGAACACTGAAGCTTTCTTT. Protein product: CSGMTGALNTEAFF. The whole variable domain, remainder taken from reference TRBV29-1 and TRBJ1-1, is SAVISQKPSRDICQRGTSLTIQCQVDSQVTMMFWYRQQPGQSLTLIATANQGSEATYESGFVIDKFPISRPNLTFSTLTVSNMSPEDSSIYLCSGMTGALNTEAFFGQGTRLTVV.

This clonotype was observed at least ten times. The chain links TRBV9 to TRBJ2-7; perhaps TRBD1 as D (6 bases). Trimming shortened V by 2 bases and J by 2 bases, and 11 bases separated the two germline ends. Per germline, CDR1 SGDLS and CDR2 YYNGEE. This CDR3 has 14 amino acids. CDR3 DNA: TGTGCCAGCAGCGTCGGTCAGGGGACCTACGAGCAGTACTTC. It encodes CASSVGQGTYEQYF.

This clonotype was counted a few times. The chain uses TRBV7-8 and TRBJ2-3; 7 bases fit TRBD2. Unmatched junction bases numbered 7, after V lost 4 bases and J lost 0 bases. Germline V gene lookup returns CDR1 SGHVS and CDR2 FQNEAQ. The CDR3 length is 16 residues. For the CDR3, the DNA is TGTGCCAGCAGCTCCCGCCCTAGCGGAAGCACAGATACGCAGTATTTT. Translated: CASSSRPSGSTDTQYF.

This clonotype appeared a few times. The chain recombines TRBV10-3 with TRBJ1-1; TRBD1 agrees at 7 bases. Trimming at V came to 7 bases and at J to 2 bases, leaving 7 bases not matched to a gene. The CDR3 has 14 amino acids. Germline V CDR1 and CDR2: ENHRY, SYGVKD. The CDR3 DNA reads as TGTGCCATCACCGGTCAGGGGGTAAACACTGAAGCTTTCTTT. Its translation is CAITGQGVNTEAFF.

This chain connects TRBV6-2 or TRBV6-3 to TRBJ1-3; no reliable D call. V lost 9 bases and J lost 4, with 16 bases in between. There are 14 residues in the CDR3. The germline gives CDR1 MNHEY, CDR2 SVGEGT. The CDR3 is CASHPPARGNTIYF. For the CDR3, the DNA is TGTGCCAGTCATCCACCGGCTCGGGGAAACACCATATATTTT.

At least ten counts were recorded for this clonotype. This chain uses TRBV3-1 with TRBJ2-7; 11 nucleotides line up with TRBD2. The V gene's germline CDR1 is LGHDT and CDR2 YNNKEL (reference sequence). V lost 5 bases to trimming and J lost 2 bases; unmatched junction nucleotides: 5. The CDR3 contains 15 residues. The chain's CDR3 is CASSSTSGVTYEQYF. In DNA, the CDR3 is TGTGCCAGCAGCTCGACTAGCGGGGTCACCTACGAGCAGTACTTC.

This clonotype was seen a handful of times. The chain joins TRBV7-2 to TRBJ1-6, with no clear D. The CDR3 loop spans 16 amino acids. The ends were cut back, 1 base at V and 0 bases at J, with 7 bases in the middle. Per germline, CDR1 SGHTA and CDR2 FQGNSA. The CDR3 sequence is CASSLEFNSYNSPLHF. CDR3 nucleotides: TGTGCCAGCAGCTTAGAATTTAACTCCTATAATTCACCCCTCCACTTT. The complete variable domain, with remaining parts taken from reference TRBV7-2 and TRBJ1-6, reads GAGVSQSPSNKVTEKGKDVELRCDPISGHTALYWYRQSLGQGLEFLIYFQGNSAPDKSGLPSDRFSAERTGGSVSTLTIQRTQQEDSAVYLCASSLEFNSYNSPLHFGNGTRLTVT.

This clonotype was seen only a few times. The CDR3 nucleotides are TGTGCCACCAGTCCGGGACAGGGGATCACAGATACGCAGTATTTT. Amino acid sequence: CATSPGQGITDTQYF. The J gene is TRBJ2-3, the V gene TRBV24-1, with 10 bases aligning to TRBD1. J was trimmed by 2 bases and V by 6 bases; bases with no gene match: 4. This CDR3 is 15 amino acids long. The germline V gene has CDR1 KGHDR and CDR2 SFDVKD.